A single sample gave rise to the 14 T cell receptor beta chains below, sequenced in a study of resident and recirculating memory T cells in vitiligo. TCRdb's table, derived via immunoSEQ multiplex PCR, lists solely in-frame clones and lacks some. The repertoire holds tens of thousands of clones, with about 91% as singletons. Sequenced sample: blood. The receptors here all came from a male donor with vitiligo.

The chain is built from TRBV4-2 and TRBJ2-2, with a possible D match to TRBD2 (6 bases). CDR1 is LGHNA, CDR2 YNFKEQ, per germline. V shed 1 base and J shed 5 bases, with 14 bases lying between them. This CDR3 has 16 amino acids. The DNA for the CDR3 is TGTGCCAGCAGCCAAGTTCTGGGGAGCGGGACCGGGGAGCTGTTTTTT. Residues: CASSQVLGSGTGELFF.

This clone was detected only once. The V call is TRBV9, the J call TRBJ1-4; possible D gene TRBD1, 5 bases. Trimming stripped 3 bases from V and 8 bases from J, with 17 bases between. Germline-derived CDR1 and CDR2 are SGDLS and YYNGEE. The CDR3 totals 15 residues. The CDR3 DNA sequence: TGTGCCAGCAGCGCGCCGGGGCCGGGGGAAGAAAAACTGTTTTTT. Amino acid sequence: CASSAPGPGEEKLFF.

The J gene is TRBJ1-2, the V gene TRBV29-1; 10 nucleotides agree with TRBD1. The V gene end was trimmed by 8 bases and the J gene end by 2 bases; junction bases not matched to a gene: 5. The CDR3 runs 13 residues. Germline assignment: CDR1 SQVTM and CDR2 ANQGSEA. In DNA, the CDR3 is TGCAGCTTTGGACAGGGGGGAAACTATGGCTACACCTTC. This translates into CSFGQGGNYGYTF.

The rearrangement uses TRBV5-1 and TRBJ1-1, with D unresolved. V was trimmed by 0 bases and J by 0 bases, leaving 9 bases between them. The CDR3 is made up of 15 amino acids. Germline V gene data show CDR1 as SGHRS and CDR2 as YFSETQ. Here the CDR3 DNA reads TGCGCCAGCAGCTTGGACGGAGCAATGAACACTGAAGCTTTCTTT. Translation gives CASSLDGAMNTEAFF.

Here the CDR3 reads CASSLSPDRAGYTF. The CDR3 DNA is TGTGCCAGCAGTTTATCCCCGGACAGGGCCGGCTACACCTTC. The chain recombines TRBV27 with TRBJ1-2, with 8 bases aligning to TRBD1. V lost 0 bases and J lost 8; bases outside the gene matches: 5. Germline loops: CDR1 MNHEY, CDR2 SMNVEV (reference sequence). The CDR3 totals 14 residues.

The chain is built from TRBV11-3 and TRBJ1-1; D unclear. CDR3 size: 15 residues. The V gene's germline CDR1 is SGHNT and CDR2 YENEEA. The germline V and J ends were trimmed by 5 bases and 3 bases, with 16 bases remaining between them. The CDR3, as DNA: TGTGCCAGCAGCCCCTCGAGACTGGCGGACACTGAAGCTTTCTTT. Translated, it gives CASSPSRLADTEAFF.

The gene calls are TRBV18 and TRBJ2-1; weak D call: TRBD1 (6 bases). CDR1 KGHSH and CDR2 LQKENI come from the germline V gene. Trimming took off 3 bases at V and 8 bases at J, with 11 bases between the two ends. The CDR3 runs 13 residues. The CDR3 sequence: CASSPGQNDEQFF. The CDR3 nucleotides read TGTGCCAGCTCACCCGGACAGAACGATGAGCAGTTCTTC.

This clone was detected once. The genes are TRBV4-2 and TRBJ2-7; 7 bases map to TRBD1. The CDR3 extends over 19 amino acids. Losses at the gene ends were 4 bases for V and 0 bases for J; bases not matched to a gene: 18. Germline CDR1 is LGHNA and CDR2 is YNFKEQ. CDR3 loop: CASSRISLRGPHLSYEQYF. The DNA for the CDR3 is TGTGCCAGCAGCCGGATCTCTCTTAGGGGGCCCCATCTCTCCTACGAGCAGTACTTC.

This clone was seen a single time. The genes are TRBV5-1 and TRBJ2-5; the match to TRBD2 covers 8 bases. The germline V gene has CDR1 SGHRS and CDR2 YFSETQ. J gave up 5 bases and V 4 bases, and 10 bases lay outside the gene matches. The CDR3 extends over 15 amino acids. The chain's CDR3 is CASSPRGSGMETQYF. DNA for the CDR3: TGCGCCAGCAGCCCCCGGGGTAGCGGGATGGAGACCCAGTACTTC.

V is TRBV28 and J is TRBJ2-2; tentative D call: TRBD2 (5 bases). Trimming took 5 bases from V and 7 from J, leaving 20 bases between them. CDR3 length: 16 residues. Germline CDR1 and CDR2: MDHEN and SYDVKM. CDR3 sequence reads: CASSPGKTLGIGELFF. In DNA form, the CDR3 reads TGTGCCAGCAGTCCGGGAAAGACCCTGGGTATCGGGGAGCTGTTTTTT.

The chain recombines TRBV27 with TRBJ2-6; the match to TRBD1 covers 7 bases. Germline V gene sequence: CDR1 MNHEY, CDR2 SMNVEV (reference sequence). The V segment lost 1 base and the J segment 3 bases; nucleotides outside the gene matches: 6. The CDR3 has 17 residues. In DNA form, the CDR3 reads TGTGCCAGCAGTTTATTAGGGGGCGGATTTGGGGCCAACGTCCTGACTTTC. Translation: CASSLLGGGFGANVLTF.

The chain is built from TRBV6-1 and TRBJ2-1; TRBD2 is a possible D gene (5 bases). Germline CDR1 is MNHNS and CDR2 is SASEGT. This CDR3 is built from 15 residues. The V end was cut by 8 bases, the J end by 3 bases, with 17 bases between. CDR3 residues: CASRIARSFYNEQFF. CDR3 bases: TGTGCCAGCCGAATAGCGAGGAGCTTCTACAATGAGCAGTTCTTC.

The chain recombines TRBV5-1 with TRBJ2-1; 8 bases line up with TRBD2. The CDR3 is 15 residues long. After removal of 7 bases from V and 7 bases from J, the junction contained 13 bases not matched to a gene. CDR1 is SGHRS, CDR2 YFSETQ, per germline. CDR3 amino acids: CASQIPGLGFNEQFF. In DNA form, the CDR3 reads TGCGCCAGCCAAATACCGGGACTAGGCTTTAATGAGCAGTTCTTC.

V usage is TRBV9 and J usage is TRBJ2-3, with 7 bases aligning to TRBD2. CDR3 size: 16 residues. Germline V gene data show CDR1 as SGDLS and CDR2 as YYNGEE. V lost 3 bases, J lost 4 bases, and 11 bases stayed unmatched. The CDR3 sequence: CASSAGLVERADTQYF. CDR3 bases: TGTGCCAGCAGCGCCGGACTAGTAGAACGGGCAGATACGCAGTATTTT.